This TCR beta chain originates from a study of control samples from healthy donors and cancer patients. Clones were sequenced by immunoSEQ multiplex PCR, and TCRdb holds only the in-frame ones, with some missing. The sample shows roughly 120,000 clones, approximately 87% of them seen only once. Trimming cost V 7 bases and J 7 bases, with 19 bases left between them. Germline V gene sequence: CDR1 MNHNY, CDR2 SVGAGI (reference sequence). CDR3 length: 15 amino acids. The origin of this receptor is a woman aged 55-70 years with lung cancer. The rearrangement uses TRBV6-6 and TRBJ1-4; D possibly corresponds to TRBD1 (5 bases). The sequencing sample was made of PBMCs. CDR3 nucleotides: TGTGCCAGCACCGAAACCGGGACGAAGGGTGAAAAACTGTTTTTT. The encoded protein is CASTETGTKGEKLFF.